This paragraph covers one T cell receptor beta chain sequence. Its antigen target is currently unknown. No quality values exist for individual bases; no much larger clone is one base distant. This sample is part of a study of blood T cell repertoires in COVID-19 (dated by TCRdb to the early 2020s). Describing the broader study: Samples from collaborators originated in the United States, Italy and Spain and spanned both the acute and convalescent phases of COVID-19. The prospective study material was composed of cDNA or gDNA derived from T cells, B-cell-depleted T cells, or PBMCs. Deeply sampled blood TCRbeta repertoires from subjects exposed to, actively infected with, or recovered from COVID-19 were included in the dataset. A freely available public database, intended as a resource for researchers studying the immune response to SARS-CoV-2, is where the repertoires were released. The samples were drawn from the first 160 participants of the ongoing ImmuneRACE study and from under 1,500 subjects provided by 6 global collaborators. A de-identified subject ID, COVID-19 status, age in years and sex were almost always included in the sample metadata. Where HLA class I and class II types were available, the types were taken from metadata supplied by the sample provider, not from assay-based typing. What the study reported, not specific to this receptor: How much clinical and demographic metadata was included differed by source and by participant, and the metadata was provided uncurated.

The immunoSEQ Assay, a bias-controlled multiplex PCR, was used to amplify TCRbeta CDR3 regions from genomic DNA. Per the original workflow: Nucleated cell counts per sample were estimated from amplification of reference gene primers within the assay. To quantify the absolute abundance of each unique TCRbeta CDR3 rearrangement, sequence reads were collapsed and filtered. Productive Simpson clonality was computed per sample as the square root of Simpson's diversity index over productive rearrangements. Entries here come from immuneACCESS through TCRdb and include only in-frame sequences with V and J called. Some clones fail to appear in such tables; in the studies checked, an unresolved V gene covers under half of the shortfall, and the cause of the remainder is unknown. Clone size and the V and J calls come from that table; the DNA yielded D and trimming. The sample has 130,000 to 150,000 clones on record, 84% of them singletons. 4.8% of the sample goes to the ten largest clones.

The CDR3 holds 15 amino acids from the cysteine to the phenylalanine. Left in the record is the CDR3 DNA by itself, 45 bases read in frame from the first base. Trimming accounts for 4 bases at V and 3 bases at J, while the number of junction bases matched to no gene is 3. CDR1 is given as SGHTA and CDR2 as FQGNSA, both from the germline V gene. The collaborating institutions used their own protocols to collect whole blood in K2EDTA tubes. For TCRbeta analysis, collaborators shipped samples in one of three forms: frozen whole blood, isolated PBMCs, or DNA extracted from either of those sample types. The chain links TRBV7-2 with TRBJ2-3; 11 middle bases align to TRBD1. The TCR originated in a human donor in a cohort sampled during active COVID-19. The source material was peripheral blood. This receptor has the CDR3 CASSSGQGATDTQYF. The DNA is as follows: TGTGCCAGCAGCTCCGGACAGGGGGCTACAGATACGCAGTATTTT.